This entry lists 9 T cell receptor beta chains sequenced from one sample in a study of T cell repertoires in cytomegalovirus infection. TCRdb ran MiXCR on the reads and lists one entry per CDR3 protein. The table lists about 180,000 distinct CDR3 sequences, about a sixth of them singletons. Sequencing was done on a sample of CD8+ T cells from PBMCs. Receptors were obtained from a human donor in good health (CMV status not recorded). Some clones in this sample may be carry-over from other donors' samples.

This clonotype has only a few counts. The genes are TRBV25-1 and TRBJ1-4; 8 nucleotides line up with TRBD1. Germline V gene lookup returns CDR1 MGHDK and CDR2 SYGVNS. This CDR3 spans 15 amino acids. V lost 5 bases, J lost 8 bases, and 10 bases stayed unmatched. The CDR3 bases are TGTGCCAGCAGTATCACGACAGGGGAGGGGGAAAAACTGTTTTTT. Protein sequence: CASSITTGEGEKLFF.

The rearrangement uses TRBV7-9 and TRBJ2-5; TRBD2 agrees at 8 bases. CDR1 and CDR2 from the germline V gene are SEHNR and FQNEAQ (reference sequence). V trimming: 5 bases; J trimming: 5 bases; junction bases outside the gene matches: 10. This CDR3 spans 15 amino acids. CDR3 nucleotides: TGTGCCAGCAGCGGGGAAACGGGGGGGCCGGAGACCCAGTACTTC. Translated, it gives CASSGETGGPETQYF. The full variable domain, with the rest looked up from reference TRBV7-9 and TRBJ2-5, is DTGVSQNPRHKITKRGQNVTFRCDPISEHNRLYWYRQTLGQGPEFLTYFQNEAQLEKSRLLSDRFSAERPKGSFSTLEIQRTEQGDSAMYLCASSGETGGPETQYFGPGTRLLVL.

This sequence joins TRBV7-9 and TRBJ1-4, with D possibly matching TRBD1 (6 bases). This CDR3 has 15 amino acids. Germline CDR1 is SEHNR and CDR2 is FQNEAQ (reference sequence). The ends were cut back, 5 bases at V and 6 bases at J, with 16 bases in the middle. The CDR3 loop is CASSTGPSPDEKLFF. CDR3 in DNA: TGTGCCAGCAGCACAGGGCCTTCGCCGGATGAAAAACTGTTTTTT.

J is TRBJ2-5 and V is TRBV5-1; TRBD1 matches at 9 bases. This CDR3 has 16 amino acids. The V gene end was trimmed by 3 bases and the J gene end by 5 bases; junction bases not matched to a gene: 11. Germline V gene sequence: CDR1 SGHRS, CDR2 YFSETQ. The CDR3 reads CASSWARDRVGETQYF. The CDR3 DNA reads TGCGCCAGCAGCTGGGCCAGGGACAGGGTGGGCGAGACCCAGTACTTC.

This clonotype appeared many times. The chain combines TRBV7-2 with TRBJ1-1, with TRBD1 as a possible D gene (6 bases). The CDR3 covers 16 residues. V shed 4 bases and J shed 5 bases, with 20 bases lying between them. CDR1 is SGHTA and CDR2 is FQGNSA in the germline V gene. The CDR3 is CASSSPFGGARTEAFF. The DNA of the CDR3 is TGTGCCAGCAGCTCTCCCTTCGGGGGGGCGAGGACTGAAGCTTTCTTT.

This clonotype has a handful of counts. This chain joins TRBV6-2 or TRBV6-3 and TRBJ2-4; TRBD1 aligns across 8 bases. Per germline, CDR1 MNHEY and CDR2 SVGEGT. The V segment lost 2 bases and the J segment 6 bases; nucleotides outside the gene matches: 3. The CDR3 spans 14 residues. The CDR3 loop is CASSYTGTGNIQYF. In DNA form, the CDR3 reads TGTGCCAGCAGTTACACTGGGACAGGAAACATTCAGTACTTC.

V and J are TRBV2 and TRBJ2-7, with D hard to call. The CDR3 consists of 10 residues. Trimming left V 8 bases short and J 7 bases short, with 9 bases between. Germline V gene data show CDR1 as SNHLY and CDR2 as FYNNEI. Written as DNA, the CDR3 is TGTGCCAGCCTAGGAAGGGAGCAGTACTTC. Its translation: CASLGREQYF.

This clonotype was recorded a few times. The chain employs TRBV7-9 and TRBJ1-2; 7 bases map to TRBD1. The CDR3 has 16 amino acids. V was pared by 5 bases and J by 0 bases, with 9 bases of the junction left unmatched. Germline V gene sequence: CDR1 SEHNR, CDR2 FQNEAQ (reference sequence). The CDR3 nucleotides are TGTGCCAGCAGCCCGGCAATCAGGGGGACTAACTATGGCTACACCTTC. Protein: CASSPAIRGTNYGYTF.

The rearrangement links TRBV12-5 to TRBJ2-2; 10 bases are shared with TRBD1. CDR1 and CDR2 from the germline V gene are LGHNT and FRNRAP. V lost 0 bases, J lost 7 bases, and 8 bases stayed unmatched. The CDR3 has 17 residues. The CDR3 reads CASGLVGTGDYGGELFF. CDR3 DNA: TGTGCTAGTGGTTTGGTTGGGACAGGGGATTATGGCGGGGAGCTGTTTTTT.